The clone carrying this T cell receptor (beta chain) has a handful of counts. What it recognizes is unknown. A second PCR, run for about 7 to 12 cycles, used a sample-barcoded 5' primer plus a J-beta primer mix. All cDNA molecules were each tagged by a template-switch adaptor with 12 random nucleotides. Any given sample supplied a minimum of 3 million CDR3-containing paired-end reads. TCRdb ran MiXCR on the 5' RACE reads and lists one entry per CDR3 protein. Among about 1.8 million distinct CDR3 sequences listed, about 49% were seen once. V shed 0 bases and J shed 5 bases, with 7 bases lying between them. The CDR3 is 13 residues long. The V gene's germline CDR1 is LGHNA and CDR2 YSLEER. The data stem from a study of blood T cells in healthy people across ages. Study conclusions and caveats: Long-lived and aged donors differed, with more naive CD4+ cells and higher diversity in the long-lived.

Total RNA was extracted at no less than 6 micrograms per sample. The sequenced sample was blood. The V call is TRBV4-3, the J call TRBJ1-1; D unclear. This clonotype was obtained from a woman aged 40 to 50 in good health. This CDR3 reads CASSQDLGTEAFF. The CDR3 coding sequence is TGCGCCAGCAGCCAAGATTTGGGGACTGAAGCTTTCTTT.